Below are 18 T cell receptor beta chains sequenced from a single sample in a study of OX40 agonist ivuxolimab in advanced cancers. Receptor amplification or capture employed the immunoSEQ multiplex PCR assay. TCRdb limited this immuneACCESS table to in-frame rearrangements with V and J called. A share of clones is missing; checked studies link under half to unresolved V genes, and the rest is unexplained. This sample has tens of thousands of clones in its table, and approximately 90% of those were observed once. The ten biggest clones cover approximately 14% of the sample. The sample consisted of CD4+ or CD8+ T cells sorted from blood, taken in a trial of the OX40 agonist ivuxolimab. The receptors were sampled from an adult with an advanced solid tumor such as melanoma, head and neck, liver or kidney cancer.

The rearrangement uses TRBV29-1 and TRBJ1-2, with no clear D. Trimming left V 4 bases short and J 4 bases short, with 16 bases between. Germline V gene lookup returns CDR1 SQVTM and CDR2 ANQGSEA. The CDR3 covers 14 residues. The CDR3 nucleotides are TGCAGCGTTGTGGCTGACCGCGACGTCTATGGCTACACCTTC. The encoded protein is CSVVADRDVYGYTF.

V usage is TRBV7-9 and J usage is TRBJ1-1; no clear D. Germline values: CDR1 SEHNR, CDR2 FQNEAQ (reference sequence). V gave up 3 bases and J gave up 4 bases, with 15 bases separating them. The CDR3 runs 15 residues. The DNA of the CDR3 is TGTGCCAGCAGCTTTTTTAATCCCACGGGCACTGAAGCTTTCTTT. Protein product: CASSFFNPTGTEAFF.

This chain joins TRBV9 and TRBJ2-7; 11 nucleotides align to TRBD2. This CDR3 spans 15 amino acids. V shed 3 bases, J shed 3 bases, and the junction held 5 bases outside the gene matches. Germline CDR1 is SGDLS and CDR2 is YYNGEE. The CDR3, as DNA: TGTGCCAGCAGCGCGACGGGACTAGCGGACTACGAGCAGTACTTC. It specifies CASSATGLADYEQYF.

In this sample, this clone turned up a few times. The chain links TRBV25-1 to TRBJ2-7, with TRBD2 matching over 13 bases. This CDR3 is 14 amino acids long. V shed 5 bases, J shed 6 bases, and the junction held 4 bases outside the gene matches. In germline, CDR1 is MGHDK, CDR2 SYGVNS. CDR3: CASSTSGRAAEQYF. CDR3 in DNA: TGTGCCAGCAGTACTAGCGGGAGGGCCGCCGAGCAGTACTTC.

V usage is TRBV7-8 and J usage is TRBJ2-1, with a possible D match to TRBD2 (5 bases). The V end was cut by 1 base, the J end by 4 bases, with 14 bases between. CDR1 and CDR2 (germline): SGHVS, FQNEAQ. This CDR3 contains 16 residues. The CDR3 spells CASSLGGGSYYNEQFF. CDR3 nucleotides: TGTGCCAGCAGCTTAGGTGGTGGGAGTTATTACAATGAGCAGTTCTTC.

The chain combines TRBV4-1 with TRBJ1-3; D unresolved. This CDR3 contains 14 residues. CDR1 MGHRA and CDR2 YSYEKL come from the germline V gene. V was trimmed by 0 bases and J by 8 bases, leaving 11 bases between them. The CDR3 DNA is TGCGCCAGCAGCCAAGATCAAGGAATCGACACCATATATTTT. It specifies CASSQDQGIDTIYF.

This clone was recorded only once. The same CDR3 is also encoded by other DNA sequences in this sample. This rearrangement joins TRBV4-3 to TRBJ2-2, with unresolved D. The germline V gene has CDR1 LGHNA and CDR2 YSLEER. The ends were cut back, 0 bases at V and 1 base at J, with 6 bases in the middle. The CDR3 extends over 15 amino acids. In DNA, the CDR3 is TGCGCCAGCAGCCAAGACCCAGGGAACACCGGGGAGCTGTTTTTT. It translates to CASSQDPGNTGELFF.

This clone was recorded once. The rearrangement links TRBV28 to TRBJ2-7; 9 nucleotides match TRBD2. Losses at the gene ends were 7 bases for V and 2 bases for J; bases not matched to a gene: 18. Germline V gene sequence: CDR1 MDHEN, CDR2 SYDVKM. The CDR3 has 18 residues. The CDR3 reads CASTLEGVAGVSTYEQYF. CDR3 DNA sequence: TGTGCCAGCACCTTGGAGGGGGTAGCGGGAGTTTCGACCTACGAGCAGTACTTC.

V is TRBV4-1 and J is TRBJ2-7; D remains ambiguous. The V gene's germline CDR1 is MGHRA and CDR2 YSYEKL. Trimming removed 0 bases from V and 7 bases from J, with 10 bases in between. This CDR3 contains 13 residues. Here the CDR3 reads CASSQEHSQEQYF. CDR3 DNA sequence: TGCGCCAGCAGCCAAGAGCACAGTCAGGAGCAGTACTTC.

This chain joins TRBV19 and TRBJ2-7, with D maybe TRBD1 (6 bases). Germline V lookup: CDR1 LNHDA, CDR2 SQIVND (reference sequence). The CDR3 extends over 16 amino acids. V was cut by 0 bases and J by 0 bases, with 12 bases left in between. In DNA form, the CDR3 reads TGTGCCAGTAGTATAGATCTGGGACACTACTCCTACGAGCAGTACTTC. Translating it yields CASSIDLGHYSYEQYF.

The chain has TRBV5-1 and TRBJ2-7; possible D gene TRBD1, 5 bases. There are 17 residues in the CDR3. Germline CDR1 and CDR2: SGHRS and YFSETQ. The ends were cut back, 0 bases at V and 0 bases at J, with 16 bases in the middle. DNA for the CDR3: TGCGCCAGCAGCTTGGGGGGTGGGGCGGTCGGCTCCTACGAGCAGTACTTC. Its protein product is CASSLGGGAVGSYEQYF.

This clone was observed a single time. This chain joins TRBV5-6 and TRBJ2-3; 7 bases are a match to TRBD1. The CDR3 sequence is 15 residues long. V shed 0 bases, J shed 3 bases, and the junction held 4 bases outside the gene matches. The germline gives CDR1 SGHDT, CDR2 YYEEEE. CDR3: CASSLVAGGTDTQYF. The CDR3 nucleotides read TGTGCCAGCAGCTTGGTGGCAGGGGGAACAGATACGCAGTATTTT.

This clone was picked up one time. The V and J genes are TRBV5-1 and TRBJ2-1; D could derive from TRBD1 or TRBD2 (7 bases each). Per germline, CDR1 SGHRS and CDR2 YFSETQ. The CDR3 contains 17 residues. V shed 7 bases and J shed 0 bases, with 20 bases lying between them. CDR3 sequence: CASWTPTGTNSYNEQFF. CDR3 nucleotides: TGCGCCAGCTGGACTCCGACAGGGACTAACTCCTACAATGAGCAGTTCTTC.

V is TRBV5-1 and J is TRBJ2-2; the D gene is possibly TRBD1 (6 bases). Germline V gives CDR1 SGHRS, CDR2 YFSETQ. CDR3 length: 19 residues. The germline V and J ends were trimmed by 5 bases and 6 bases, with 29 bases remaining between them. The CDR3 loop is CASSFEVILGTIRPGELFF. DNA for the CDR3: TGCGCCAGCAGTTTTGAAGTAATTTTGGGGACAATTCGCCCCGGGGAGCTGTTTTTT.

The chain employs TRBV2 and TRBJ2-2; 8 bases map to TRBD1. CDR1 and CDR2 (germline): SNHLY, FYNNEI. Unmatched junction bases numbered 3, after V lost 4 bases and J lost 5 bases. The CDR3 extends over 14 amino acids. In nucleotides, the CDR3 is TGTGCCAGCAGTGGGGGACAGGTTACCGGGGAGCTGTTTTTT. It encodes CASSGGQVTGELFF.

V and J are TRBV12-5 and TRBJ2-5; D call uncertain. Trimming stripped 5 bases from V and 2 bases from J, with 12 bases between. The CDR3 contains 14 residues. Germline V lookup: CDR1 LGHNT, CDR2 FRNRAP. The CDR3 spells CASGPRGFQETQYF. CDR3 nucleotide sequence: TGTGCTAGTGGTCCCCGCGGCTTTCAAGAGACCCAGTACTTC. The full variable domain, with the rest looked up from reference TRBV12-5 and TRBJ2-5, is DARVTQTPRHKVTEMGQEVTMRCQPILGHNTVFWYRQTMMQGLELLAYFRNRAPLDDSGMPKDRFSAEMPDATLATLKIQPSEPRDSAVYFCASGPRGFQETQYFGPGTRLLVL.

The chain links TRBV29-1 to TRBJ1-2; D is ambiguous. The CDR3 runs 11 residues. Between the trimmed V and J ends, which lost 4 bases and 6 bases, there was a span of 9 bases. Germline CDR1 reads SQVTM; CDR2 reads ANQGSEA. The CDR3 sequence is CSVARGDGYTF. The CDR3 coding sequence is TGCAGCGTTGCGCGGGGAGATGGCTACACCTTC.

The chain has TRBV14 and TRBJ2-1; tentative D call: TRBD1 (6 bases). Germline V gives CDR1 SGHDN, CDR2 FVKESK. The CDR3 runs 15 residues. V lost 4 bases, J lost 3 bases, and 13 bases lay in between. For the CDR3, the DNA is TGTGCCAGCAGCCGAACCGGGACACGCTACAATGAGCAGTTCTTC. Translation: CASSRTGTRYNEQFF. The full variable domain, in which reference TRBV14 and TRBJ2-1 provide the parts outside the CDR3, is EAGVTQFPSHSVIEKGQTVTLRCDPISGHDNLYWYRRVMGKEIKFLLHFVKESKQDESGMPNNRFLAERTGGTYSTLKVQPAELEDSGVYFCASSRTGTRYNEQFFGPGTRLTVL.